The clone carrying this T cell receptor (beta chain) has a count of ten or more. The antigen is undetermined. The entry originates in a study of Graves' ophthalmopathy and Graves' hyperthyroidism. Findings of the study overall: Separation of ophthalmopathy from stable hyperthyroidism was achieved by a 13-signature model, at roughly 88% sensitivity and roughly 81% specificity. Blood repertoires reportedly contained most expanded thyroid clonotypes above 0.001 frequency.

The study amplified TCR beta CDR3 regions using RNA transcripts. In the first round, RT-PCR was carried out with HTBI primers, and a multiplex PCR formed the second round. One entry per CDR3 protein results from TCRdb running MiXCR on the multiplex PCR reads. Here the sample spans around 400,000 distinct CDR3 sequences, more than 20% being singletons. Looked up from germline, CDR1 is MNHEY and CDR2 is SVGAGI. After removal of 5 bases from V and 7 bases from J, the junction contained 11 bases not matched to a gene. This CDR3 has 15 residues. The sequencing input was peripheral blood. V gene TRBV6-5 combines with J gene TRBJ2-7; 10 bases align to TRBD1. This TCR derives from a woman aged 18-29 years with stable Graves' hyperthyroidism. The CDR3: CASSNRDRGPREQYF. CDR3 bases: TGTGCCAGCAGTAATAGGGACAGGGGACCCCGTGAGCAGTACTTC.